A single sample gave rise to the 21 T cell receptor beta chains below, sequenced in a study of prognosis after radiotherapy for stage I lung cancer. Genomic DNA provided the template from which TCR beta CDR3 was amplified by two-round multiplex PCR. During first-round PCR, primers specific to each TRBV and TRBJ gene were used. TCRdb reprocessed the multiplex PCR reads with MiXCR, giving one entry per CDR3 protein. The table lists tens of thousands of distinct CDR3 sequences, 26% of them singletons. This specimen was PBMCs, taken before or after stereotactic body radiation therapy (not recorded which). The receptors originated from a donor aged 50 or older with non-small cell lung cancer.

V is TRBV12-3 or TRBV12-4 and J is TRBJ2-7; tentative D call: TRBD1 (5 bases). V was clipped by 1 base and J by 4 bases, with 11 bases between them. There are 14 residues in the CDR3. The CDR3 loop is CASSLVDSLYEQYF. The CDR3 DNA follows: TGTGCCAGCAGTTTAGTCGACAGCCTATACGAGCAGTACTTC.

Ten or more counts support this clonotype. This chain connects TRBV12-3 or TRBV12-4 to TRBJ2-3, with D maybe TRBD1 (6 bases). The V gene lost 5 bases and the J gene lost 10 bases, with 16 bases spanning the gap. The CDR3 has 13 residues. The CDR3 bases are TGTGCCAGCAGTCCGGGACATCCTAATGCGCAGTATTTT. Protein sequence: CASSPGHPNAQYF.

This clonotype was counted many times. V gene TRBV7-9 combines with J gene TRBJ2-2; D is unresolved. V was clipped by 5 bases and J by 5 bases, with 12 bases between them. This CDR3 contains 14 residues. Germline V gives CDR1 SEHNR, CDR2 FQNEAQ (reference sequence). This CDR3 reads CASSRLTGTGELFF. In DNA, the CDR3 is TGTGCCAGCAGCCGTCTGACCGGGACCGGGGAGCTGTTTTTT.

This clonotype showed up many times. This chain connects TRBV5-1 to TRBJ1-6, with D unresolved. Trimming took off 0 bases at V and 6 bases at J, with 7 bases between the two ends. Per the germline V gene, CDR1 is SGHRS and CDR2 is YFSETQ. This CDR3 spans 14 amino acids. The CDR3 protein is CASSLEGGNSPLHF. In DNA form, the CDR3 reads TGCGCCAGCAGCTTGGAAGGAGGTAATTCACCCCTCCACTTT.

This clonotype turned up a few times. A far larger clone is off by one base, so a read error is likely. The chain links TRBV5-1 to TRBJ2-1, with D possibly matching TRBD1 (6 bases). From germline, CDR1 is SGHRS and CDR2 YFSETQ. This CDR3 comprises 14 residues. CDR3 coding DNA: TGTGCCAGCAGCTCTGGACAGCATATGGATGAGCAGTTCTTC. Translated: CASSSGQHMDEQFF.

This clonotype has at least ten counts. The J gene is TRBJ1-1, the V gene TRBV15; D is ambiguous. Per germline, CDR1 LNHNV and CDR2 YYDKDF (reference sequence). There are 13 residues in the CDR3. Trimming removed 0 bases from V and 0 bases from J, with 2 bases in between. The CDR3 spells CATSRELNTEAFF. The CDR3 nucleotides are TGTGCCACCAGCAGAGAATTGAACACTGAAGCTTTCTTT.

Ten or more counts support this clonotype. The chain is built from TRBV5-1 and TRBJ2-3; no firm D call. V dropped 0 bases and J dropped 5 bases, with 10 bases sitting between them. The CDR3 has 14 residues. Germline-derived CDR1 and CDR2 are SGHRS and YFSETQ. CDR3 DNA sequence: TGCGCCAGCAGCTTGGAGCAGGCAGGAGATACGCAGTATTTT. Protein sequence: CASSLEQAGDTQYF.

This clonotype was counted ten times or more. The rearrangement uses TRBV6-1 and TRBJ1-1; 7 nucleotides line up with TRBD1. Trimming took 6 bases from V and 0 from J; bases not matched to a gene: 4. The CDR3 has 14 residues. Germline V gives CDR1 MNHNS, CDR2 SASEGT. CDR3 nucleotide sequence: TGTGCCAGCAGGACAGGGATCATGAACACTGAAGCTTTCTTT. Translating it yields CASRTGIMNTEAFF.

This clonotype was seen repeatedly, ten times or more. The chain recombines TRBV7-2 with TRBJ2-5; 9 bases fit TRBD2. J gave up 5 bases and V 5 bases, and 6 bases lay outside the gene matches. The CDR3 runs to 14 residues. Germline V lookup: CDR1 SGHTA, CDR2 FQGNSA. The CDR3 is CASSLRAGGETQYF. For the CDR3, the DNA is TGTGCCAGCAGCCTTAGGGCGGGGGGGGAGACCCAGTACTTC.

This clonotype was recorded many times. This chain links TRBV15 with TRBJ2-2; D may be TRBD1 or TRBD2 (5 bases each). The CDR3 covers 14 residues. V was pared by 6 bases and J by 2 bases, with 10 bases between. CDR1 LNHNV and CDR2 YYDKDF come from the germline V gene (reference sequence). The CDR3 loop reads CATRWDLNTGELFF. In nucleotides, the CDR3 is TGTGCCACCAGATGGGACCTAAACACCGGGGAGCTGTTTTTT.

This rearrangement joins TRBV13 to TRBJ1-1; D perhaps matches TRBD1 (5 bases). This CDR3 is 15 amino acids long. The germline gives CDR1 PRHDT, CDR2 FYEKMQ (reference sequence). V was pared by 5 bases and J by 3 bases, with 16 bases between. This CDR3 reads CASSPDMGRDTEAFF. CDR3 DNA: TGTGCCAGCAGCCCGGACATGGGGCGGGACACTGAAGCTTTCTTT.

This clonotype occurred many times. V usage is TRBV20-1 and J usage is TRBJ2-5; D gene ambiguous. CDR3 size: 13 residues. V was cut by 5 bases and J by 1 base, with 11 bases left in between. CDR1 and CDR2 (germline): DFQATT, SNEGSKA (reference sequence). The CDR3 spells CSAGRTRQETQYF. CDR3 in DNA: TGCAGTGCTGGTAGGACGCGCCAAGAGACCCAGTACTTC.

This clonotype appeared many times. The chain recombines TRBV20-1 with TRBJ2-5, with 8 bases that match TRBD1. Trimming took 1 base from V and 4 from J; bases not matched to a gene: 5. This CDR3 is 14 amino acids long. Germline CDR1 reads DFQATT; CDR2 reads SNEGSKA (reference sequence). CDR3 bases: TGCAGTGCTAGAGGTGGACAGGGAGGAGAGACCCAGTACTTC. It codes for CSARGGQGGETQYF.

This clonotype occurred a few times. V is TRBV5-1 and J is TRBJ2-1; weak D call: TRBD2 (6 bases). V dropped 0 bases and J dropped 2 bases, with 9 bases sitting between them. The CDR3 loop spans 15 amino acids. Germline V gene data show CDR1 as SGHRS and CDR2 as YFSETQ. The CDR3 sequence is CASSLGASAYNEQFF. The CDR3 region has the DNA TGCGCCAGCAGCTTGGGGGCTAGCGCCTACAATGAGCAGTTCTTC.

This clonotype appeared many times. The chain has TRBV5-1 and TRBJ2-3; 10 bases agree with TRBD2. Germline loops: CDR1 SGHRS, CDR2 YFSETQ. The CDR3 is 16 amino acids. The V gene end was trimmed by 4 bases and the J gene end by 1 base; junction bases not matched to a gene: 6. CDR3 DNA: TGCGCCAGCAGCCCGTCTCTAGCGGGGGGCACAGATACGCAGTATTTT. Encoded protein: CASSPSLAGGTDTQYF.

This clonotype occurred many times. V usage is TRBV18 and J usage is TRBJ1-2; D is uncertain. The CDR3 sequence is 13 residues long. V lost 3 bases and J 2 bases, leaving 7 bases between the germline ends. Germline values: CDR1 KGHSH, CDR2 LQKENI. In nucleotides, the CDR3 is TGTGCCAGCTCACCGCTACGAAACTATGGCTACACCTTC. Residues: CASSPLRNYGYTF.

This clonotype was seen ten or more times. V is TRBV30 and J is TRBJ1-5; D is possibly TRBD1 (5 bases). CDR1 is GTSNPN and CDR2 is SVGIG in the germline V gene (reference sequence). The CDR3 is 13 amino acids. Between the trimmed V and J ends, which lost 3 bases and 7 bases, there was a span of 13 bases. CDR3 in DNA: TGTGCCTGGAGCGGTGCGGGGGGACAGCCCCAGCATTTT. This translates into CAWSGAGGQPQHF.

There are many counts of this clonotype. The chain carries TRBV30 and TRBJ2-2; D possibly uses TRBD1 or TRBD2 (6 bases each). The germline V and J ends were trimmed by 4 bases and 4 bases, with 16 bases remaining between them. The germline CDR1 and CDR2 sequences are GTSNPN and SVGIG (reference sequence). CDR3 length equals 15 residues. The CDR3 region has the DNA TGTGCCTGGACGAGGACGGGGGCAGGCACCGGGGAGCTGTTTTTT. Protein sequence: CAWTRTGAGTGELFF. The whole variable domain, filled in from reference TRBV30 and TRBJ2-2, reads SQTIHQWPATLVQPVGSPLSLECTVEGTSNPNLYWYRQAAGRGLQLLFYSVGIGQISSEVPQNLSASRPQDRQFILSSKKLLLSDSGFYLCAWTRTGAGTGELFFGEGSRLTVL.

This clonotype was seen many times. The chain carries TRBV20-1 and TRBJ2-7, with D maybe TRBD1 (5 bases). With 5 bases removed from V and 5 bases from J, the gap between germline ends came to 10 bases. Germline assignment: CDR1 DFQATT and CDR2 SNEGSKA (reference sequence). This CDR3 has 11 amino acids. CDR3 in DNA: TGCAGTGCTGCTCAGGGTCACGAGCAGTACTTC. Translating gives CSAAQGHEQYF.

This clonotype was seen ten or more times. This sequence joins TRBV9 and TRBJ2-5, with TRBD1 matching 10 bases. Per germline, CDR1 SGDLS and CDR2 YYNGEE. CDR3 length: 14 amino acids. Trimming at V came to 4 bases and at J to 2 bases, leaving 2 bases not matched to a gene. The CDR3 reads CASSPDRGQETQYF. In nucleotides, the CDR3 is TGTGCCAGCAGCCCGGACAGGGGGCAAGAGACCCAGTACTTC.

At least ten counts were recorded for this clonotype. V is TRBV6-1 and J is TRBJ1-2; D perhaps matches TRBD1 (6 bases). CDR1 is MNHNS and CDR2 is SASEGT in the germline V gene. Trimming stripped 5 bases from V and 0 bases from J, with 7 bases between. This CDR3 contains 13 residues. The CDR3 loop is CASSRTANYGYTF. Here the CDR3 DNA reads TGTGCCAGCAGTCGGACAGCTAACTATGGCTACACCTTC.